These 29 T cell receptor beta chains were sequenced from one sample in a study of cytotoxic CD8 clonotypes in ibrutinib-treated CLL. Profiled with immunoSEQ multiplex PCR; TCRdb holds only in-frame clones, not every one. The profile covers roughly 100,000 clones, with around 73% appearing a single time and about 30% taken by the ten largest. The sequences come from PBMCs, collected after 12 months of ibrutinib treatment. These receptors all stem from a human donor with chronic lymphocytic leukemia.

V usage is TRBV5-1 and J usage is TRBJ2-6; unclear D gene. V was trimmed by 6 bases and J by 0 bases, leaving 13 bases between them. The CDR3 has 16 amino acids. The germline V gene encodes CDR1 SGHRS and CDR2 YFSETQ. The CDR3 reads CASTPTHISGANVLTF. The CDR3 region has the DNA TGCGCCAGCACCCCTACCCACATCTCTGGGGCCAACGTCCTGACTTTC.

This chain uses TRBV6-6 with TRBJ2-7; tentative D call: TRBD1 (8 bases). V was trimmed by 10 bases and J by 5 bases, leaving 21 bases between them. The CDR3 totals 14 residues. Germline V gives CDR1 MNHNY, CDR2 SVGAGI (reference sequence). Here the CDR3 DNA reads TGTGCCACTCGGGGGGCAGGGGGCGTCAACGAGCAGTACTTC. It is translated as CATRGAGGVNEQYF.

The chain carries TRBV7-8 and TRBJ1-2; D gene ambiguous. In germline, CDR1 is SGHVS, CDR2 FQNEAQ. CDR3 length equals 15 residues. Trimming took 5 bases from V and 0 from J, leaving 13 bases between them. CDR3 residues: CASSRKDGPNYGYTF. The DNA for the CDR3 is TGTGCCAGCAGCCGAAAGGACGGTCCTAACTATGGCTACACCTTC.

CDR3 nucleotide sequence: TGTGCCAGCAGCGCCCGAACCGGGGCCGTGGGGGAAAAACTGTTTTTT. This sequence encodes CASSARTGAVGEKLFF. The gene calls are TRBV7-2 and TRBJ1-4, with a tentative D call TRBD1 (5 bases). V lost 5 bases and J lost 8, with 21 bases in between. Germline CDR1 is SGHTA and CDR2 is FQGNSA. This CDR3 contains 16 residues.

The rearrangement uses TRBV5-1 and TRBJ1-1; 8 positions match TRBD1. CDR3 length equals 16 residues. CDR1 and CDR2 from the germline V gene are SGHRS and YFSETQ. The V segment lost 1 base and the J segment 2 bases; nucleotides outside the gene matches: 7. The CDR3 reads CASSLLPQGVNTEAFF. CDR3 DNA sequence: TGCGCCAGCAGCTTGCTCCCACAGGGGGTAAACACTGAAGCTTTCTTT.

The rearrangement uses TRBV2 and TRBJ1-6; D not resolved. V dropped 6 bases and J dropped 8 bases, with 14 bases sitting between them. CDR3 length: 14 amino acids. CDR1 is SNHLY, CDR2 FYNNEI, per germline. CDR3 DNA: TGTGCCAGCAGCGACGGCGGGAGGGATTCACCCCTCCACTTT. It codes for CASSDGGRDSPLHF.

This sequence joins TRBV4-1 and TRBJ1-3; 8 positions agree with TRBD1. Germline V gene lookup returns CDR1 MGHRA and CDR2 YSYEKL. The J segment lost 0 bases and the V segment lost 1 base, leaving 11 bases of the junction unmatched. The CDR3 loop spans 19 amino acids. The CDR3 nucleotides are TGCGCCAGCAGCCAAGGAGGACAGGGAGAGCCGAACTCTGGAAACACCATATATTTT. Residues: CASSQGGQGEPNSGNTIYF.

This chain connects TRBV7-2 to TRBJ2-7; 7 nucleotides line up with TRBD2. In germline, CDR1 is SGHTA, CDR2 FQGNSA. The V segment lost 2 bases and the J segment 3 bases; nucleotides outside the gene matches: 1. The CDR3 consists of 13 residues. The CDR3 protein is CASSLPGGYEQYF. The CDR3 DNA follows: TGTGCCAGCAGCTTACCGGGGGGCTACGAGCAGTACTTC.

The chain employs TRBV15 and TRBJ2-5; D tentatively reads TRBD1 or TRBD2 (5 bases each). Per the germline V gene, CDR1 is LNHNV and CDR2 is YYDKDF (reference sequence). V lost 8 bases to trimming and J lost 2 bases, with 9 bases between them. The CDR3 is 12 amino acids. CDR3 protein: CATRWGQETQYF. CDR3 bases: TGTGCCACCCGGTGGGGGCAAGAGACCCAGTACTTC. Full variable domain (remainder filled in from reference TRBV15 and TRBJ2-5): DAMVIQNPRYQVTQFGKPVTLSCSQTLNHNVMYWYQQKSSQAPKLLFHYYDKDFNNEADTPDNFQSRRPNTSFCFLDIRSPGLGDTAMYLCATRWGQETQYFGPGTRLLVL.

This sequence joins TRBV6-5 and TRBJ1-6, with 9 bases matching TRBD1. V trimming: 6 bases; J trimming: 10 bases; junction bases outside the gene matches: 7. Germline loops: CDR1 MNHEY, CDR2 SVGAGI. The CDR3 contains 14 residues. In DNA form, the CDR3 reads TGTGCCAGCAGGGGACAGGGTCCGGGATCACCCCTCCACTTT. It is translated as CASRGQGPGSPLHF.

The chain uses TRBV4-1 and TRBJ2-1, with 10 nucleotides matching TRBD1. CDR1 and CDR2 from the germline V gene are MGHRA and YSYEKL. The CDR3 has 19 amino acids. Unmatched junction bases numbered 17, after V lost 9 bases and J lost 0 bases. DNA of the CDR3: TGCGCCAGTAAATTCTCGGGACAGGGGCTCTCCAGCTCCTACAATGAGCAGTTCTTC. Its protein product is CASKFSGQGLSSSYNEQFF.

The CDR3 here is CASSLEVNTEAFF. The CDR3 region has the DNA TGTGCCAGTAGTCTTGAGGTGAACACTGAAGCTTTCTTT. The rearrangement links TRBV19 to TRBJ1-1, with D hard to call. This CDR3 comprises 13 residues. Trimming shortened V by 5 bases and J by 0 bases, and 7 bases separated the two germline ends. Looked up from germline, CDR1 is LNHDA and CDR2 is SQIVND (reference sequence).

V and J are TRBV5-1 and TRBJ2-7; D tentatively fits TRBD1 or TRBD2 (5 bases each). Trimming stripped 6 bases from V and 1 base from J, with 26 bases between. Germline CDR1 SGHRS, CDR2 YFSETQ. The CDR3 is 18 amino acids. The chain's CDR3 is CASTSGTLKSNGSYEQYF. CDR3 nucleotides: TGCGCCAGCACCTCCGGGACGCTAAAAAGCAACGGGTCCTACGAGCAGTACTTC.

V usage is TRBV5-1 and J usage is TRBJ1-1; D might be TRBD1 (6 bases). The V gene lost 7 bases and the J gene lost 11 bases, with 21 bases spanning the gap. Germline lookup yields CDR1 SGHRS and CDR2 YFSETQ. CDR3 length: 13 amino acids. The CDR3 is CASSTGGVGFAFF. Here the CDR3 DNA reads TGCGCCAGCTCCACGGGGGGCGTCGGATTTGCTTTCTTT.

This clone showed up just a few times. V is TRBV29-1 and J is TRBJ1-1, with D perhaps matching TRBD1 (5 bases). The CDR3 contains 11 residues. Germline V gives CDR1 SQVTM, CDR2 ANQGSEA. V lost 6 bases and J lost 3, with 8 bases in between. The CDR3 region is CSVVTDTEAFF. The CDR3 nucleotides read TGCAGCGTAGTGACAGACACTGAAGCTTTCTTT. Based on the CDR3 plus reference TRBV29-1 and TRBJ1-1, the full variable domain is SAVISQKPSRDICQRGTSLTIQCQVDSQVTMMFWYRQQPGQSLTLIATANQGSEATYESGFVIDKFPISRPNLTFSTLTVSNMSPEDSSIYLCSVVTDTEAFFGQGTRLTVV.

This clone has more than one count but fewer than ten. V usage is TRBV7-9 and J usage is TRBJ1-1; 7 bases agree with TRBD1. J gave up 7 bases and V 5 bases, and 4 bases lay outside the gene matches. This CDR3 is built from 12 residues. Germline V gene data show CDR1 as SEHNR and CDR2 as FQNEAQ (reference sequence). The CDR3 loop reads CASSRGQNEAFF. CDR3 sequence (DNA): TGTGCCAGCAGCCGGGGACAGAATGAAGCTTTCTTT. Looking up the rest from reference TRBV7-9 and TRBJ1-1 gives the full variable domain: DTGVSQNPRHKITKRGQNVTFRCDPISEHNRLYWYRQTLGQGPEFLTYFQNEAQLEKSRLLSDRFSAERPKGSFSTLEIQRTEQGDSAMYLCASSRGQNEAFFGQGTRLTVV.

This chain links TRBV6-6 with TRBJ2-7; D unresolved. Germline V gene sequence: CDR1 MNHNY, CDR2 SVGAGI (reference sequence). The CDR3 has 15 residues. V lost 7 bases, J lost 0 bases, and 16 bases lay in between. Here the CDR3 DNA reads TGTGCCAGCACCCCCCGGAGAGGCCCCTCCTACGAGCAGTACTTC. Translation: CASTPRRGPSYEQYF.

The chain carries TRBV18 and TRBJ1-2; 8 bases match TRBD1. J was trimmed by 4 bases and V by 6 bases; bases with no gene match: 4. Germline V CDR1 and CDR2: KGHSH, LQKENI. The CDR3 runs to 13 residues. The CDR3 region is CASSPTGGYGYTF. CDR3 bases: TGTGCCAGCTCGCCTACAGGGGGCTATGGCTACACCTTC. The full variable domain, completed using reference TRBV18 and TRBJ1-2, is NAGVMQNPRHLVRRRGQEARLRCSPMKGHSHVYWYRQLPEEGLKFMVYLQKENIIDESGMPKERFSAEFPKEGPSILRIQQVVRGDSAAYFCASSPTGGYGYTFGSGTRLTVV.

The V call is TRBV9, the J call TRBJ2-3; TRBD2 agrees at 13 bases. The CDR3 consists of 16 residues. V trimming: 3 bases; J trimming: 0 bases; junction bases outside the gene matches: 1. The germline CDR1 and CDR2 sequences are SGDLS and YYNGEE. CDR3 coding DNA: TGTGCCAGCAGCGGACTAGCGGGGGGCAGCACAGATACGCAGTATTTT. This codes for CASSGLAGGSTDTQYF.

The J gene is TRBJ2-7, the V gene TRBV7-2, with a weak D call TRBD2 (6 bases). The V end was cut by 5 bases, the J end by 6 bases, with 11 bases between. The germline CDR1 and CDR2 sequences are SGHTA and FQGNSA. The CDR3 is 12 residues long. The CDR3 here is CASSPGVFEQYF. CDR3 in DNA: TGTGCCAGCAGCCCGGGAGTCTTCGAGCAGTACTTC.

The rearrangement joins TRBV6-5 to TRBJ2-7, with D possibly matching TRBD1 (6 bases). With 2 bases removed from V and 0 bases from J, the gap between germline ends came to 11 bases. Germline V CDR1 and CDR2: MNHEY, SVGAGI. This CDR3 has 15 amino acids. This CDR3 is CASSYTGQSSYEQYF. The CDR3 nucleotides are TGTGCCAGCAGTTACACTGGACAGTCCTCCTACGAGCAGTACTTC.

The V gene is TRBV25-1, the J gene TRBJ2-1; possibly TRBD1 or TRBD2 for D (5 bases each). The germline gives CDR1 MGHDK, CDR2 SYGVNS. The CDR3 runs to 14 residues. V was shortened by 4 bases and J by 16 bases, with 23 bases between the two germline ends. The CDR3 spells CASSAPLPGPLLFF. As DNA, the CDR3 is TGTGCCAGCAGTGCTCCCCTCCCGGGACCCCTCCTCTTCTTC.

This sequence joins TRBV7-6 and TRBJ2-7; 7 bases are shared with TRBD1. The CDR3 spans 12 residues. Per the germline V gene, CDR1 is SGHVS and CDR2 is FNYEAQ. J was trimmed by 6 bases and V by 5 bases; bases with no gene match: 4. The CDR3 reads CASSTPGGEQYF. The CDR3, as DNA: TGTGCCAGCAGCACCCCAGGGGGCGAGCAGTACTTC.

This clone showed up just once. This sequence joins TRBV29-1 and TRBJ1-1; the D gene is possibly TRBD1 (5 bases). The CDR3 is 13 amino acids. With 7 bases removed from V and 4 bases from J, the gap between germline ends came to 16 bases. Per germline, CDR1 SQVTM and CDR2 ANQGSEA. As DNA, the CDR3 is TGCAGCGCTTTGGACATAGGGATCACTGAAGCTTTCTTT. Protein product: CSALDIGITEAFF. The full variable domain, completed using reference TRBV29-1 and TRBJ1-1, is SAVISQKPSRDICQRGTSLTIQCQVDSQVTMMFWYRQQPGQSLTLIATANQGSEATYESGFVIDKFPISRPNLTFSTLTVSNMSPEDSSIYLCSALDIGITEAFFGQGTRLTVV.

Comment on this clone: The same CDR3 also results from other DNA sequences found in this sample. J is TRBJ2-3 and V is TRBV9; 9 bases align to TRBD2. Looked up from germline, CDR1 is SGDLS and CDR2 is YYNGEE. Trimming removed 0 bases from V and 6 bases from J; junction bases left unmatched: 5. The CDR3 has 15 residues. The CDR3 loop reads CASSVAAGGRDTQYF. CDR3 bases: TGTGCCAGCAGCGTAGCGGCGGGGGGGCGGGATACGCAGTATTTT.

This clone occurred a few times. The rearrangement uses TRBV19 and TRBJ2-5; 7 nucleotides match TRBD1. Losses at the gene ends were 10 bases for V and 5 bases for J; bases not matched to a gene: 4. The CDR3 loop spans 11 amino acids. Germline V gene sequence: CDR1 LNHDA, CDR2 SQIVND (reference sequence). Here the CDR3 reads CATQQGETQYF. The DNA for the CDR3 is TGTGCCACACAACAGGGGGAGACCCAGTACTTC.

The count of this clone is one. J is TRBJ2-2 and V is TRBV10-3; D unclear. V gave up 7 bases and J gave up 6 bases, with 15 bases separating them. Germline CDR1 ENHRY, CDR2 SYGVKD. This CDR3 spans 14 amino acids. This chain's CDR3 is CAINSGVGSGELFF. In DNA form, the CDR3 reads TGTGCCATCAATTCCGGAGTGGGATCCGGGGAGCTGTTTTTT.

The rearrangement links TRBV5-1 to TRBJ2-3, with 11 bases matching TRBD1. The length of the CDR3 is 20 residues. V lost 0 bases to trimming and J lost 2 bases; unmatched junction nucleotides: 14. Germline CDR1 SGHRS, CDR2 YFSETQ. CDR3: CASSLGGGQGAVSATDTQYF. The CDR3 coding sequence is TGCGCCAGCAGCTTGGGCGGAGGACAGGGGGCGGTCTCCGCCACAGATACGCAGTATTTT.

J is TRBJ2-5 and V is TRBV10-3; D perhaps matches TRBD1 (6 bases). The V end lost 1 base, the J end lost 4 bases, and 19 bases lay between the germline ends. Germline V CDR1 and CDR2: ENHRY, SYGVKD. The CDR3 is 17 amino acids. In DNA, the CDR3 is TGTGCCATCAGTGAGTTCGGTGATAGTGAACAGGGAGAGACCCAGTACTTC. The encoded protein is CAISEFGDSEQGETQYF.